Listed below are T cell receptor beta chains from one sample, sequenced in a study of a mutant IDH1 vaccine in newly diagnosed glioma. Measured with immunoSEQ multiplex PCR; TCRdb has only the in-frame clones, and not every one. The sample contains about 92,000 clones, around 82% of which appear only once. The sample consisted of PBMCs, taken from a glioma patient treated with radiotherapy, temozolomide or both. These receptors were collected from a woman in her fifties or sixties with glioma. CDR3s include the opening cysteine and the closing phenylalanine or tryptophan. The order of the fields is V gene, D gene, J gene, clone size, CDR3 DNA, CDR3 protein. The D gene is left open where the match is weak. Expanded clones get a size class; other rows say once, few or many, or leave the size out.

>TRBV11-3|-|TRBJ2-7|-
TGTGCCAGCAGCCAACCAGGGACAACCTACGAGCAGTACTTC
CASSQPGTTYEQYF
>TRBV5-6|-|TRBJ1-2|-
TGTGCCAGCAGCTTTAGTACCTATGGCTACACCTTC
CASSFSTYGYTF
>TRBV5-4|TRBD1|TRBJ2-7|-
TGTGCCAGCAGCTCCCCCAGGGGGCCCTCCTACGAGCAGTACTTC
CASSSPRGPSYEQYF
>TRBV15|-|TRBJ1-1|-
TGTGCCACCGCGGGGGGGCTAAGGCAAACTGAAGCTTTCTTT
CATAGGLRQTEAFF
>TRBV2|-|TRBJ2-4|-
TGTGCCAGCAGGCCAGAGGGGACCGCCAAAAACATTCAGTACTTC
CASRPEGTAKNIQYF
>TRBV5-1|TRBD2|TRBJ2-3|-
TGCGCCAGCAGCTTGGTGGCTAGCGGGGGGGCCTCGACAGATACGCAGTATTTT
CASSLVASGGASTDTQYF
>TRBV7-9|-|TRBJ1-6|-
TGTGCCAGCAGCTTAGAGGGCCTGGGGGGGTCACCCCTCCACTTT
CASSLEGLGGSPLHF
>TRBV11-3|-|TRBJ1-3|-
TGTGCCAGCAGCCCGCTCTTAACAGGGACTATAGGTTCTGGAAACACCATATATTTT
CASSPLLTGTIGSGNTIYF
>TRBV5-6|-|TRBJ1-4|-
TGTGCCAGCAGCTTGGCCGGAGGGTATGATGAAAAACTGTTTTTT
CASSLAGGYDEKLFF
>TRBV19|-|TRBJ1-1|-
TGTGCCAGTAGTACCCGGGCCCCTCCGGGGTACACTGAAGCTTTCTTT
CASSTRAPPGYTEAFF
>TRBV27|-|TRBJ2-5|-
TGTGCCAGCAGTGGGGGATCGGGGGTGGGGGAGACCCAGTACTTC
CASSGGSGVGETQYF
>TRBV9|-|TRBJ1-6|-
TGTGCCAGCAGCCCAGACCGCCGGGACGCTTCACCCCTCCACTTT
CASSPDRRDASPLHF
>TRBV7-9|TRBD1|TRBJ1-1|-
TGTGCCAGCAGCTTCTCCGGGACAGGGGGATCTGAAGCTTTCTTT
CASSFSGTGGSEAFF
>TRBV15|-|TRBJ2-5|few
TGTGCCACCAGCAGAGATATGCTGGAGACCCAGTACTTC
CATSRDMLETQYF
>TRBV28|TRBD1|TRBJ2-2|-
TGTGCCAGCAGACAGGGACAGATGAACACCGGGGAGCTGTTTTTT
CASRQGQMNTGELFF
>TRBV6-5|-|TRBJ2-7|-
TGTGCCAGCAGCTCAATTTCATACGAGCAGTACTTC
CASSSISYEQYF
>TRBV27|-|TRBJ1-6|-
TGTGCCAGCAGGGAGATCGGGGGTAGTTATTCACCCCTCCACTTT
CASREIGGSYSPLHF
>TRBV7-6|-|TRBJ1-4|-
TGTGCCAGCAGCCCTCAAGATTATGAAAAACTGTTTTTT
CASSPQDYEKLFF
>TRBV6-5|-|TRBJ1-5|-
TGTGCCAGCAGCAAACTTCGACTAGGGCAGCCCCAGCATTTT
CASSKLRLGQPQHF
>TRBV30|-|TRBJ1-1|-
TGTGCCTGGAGTGGGACACCCTCAGGGAGGAACACTGAAGCTTTCTTT
CAWSGTPSGRNTEAFF
>TRBV10-3|-|TRBJ1-1|-
TGTGCCATCAGTGAAGGACACGCTAACACTGAAGCTTTCTTT
CAISEGHANTEAFF
>TRBV27|-|TRBJ1-5|-
TGTGCCAGCAGTCCCCGGGCCTCCCGTCAGCCCCAGCATTTT
CASSPRASRQPQHF
>TRBV9|TRBD1|TRBJ2-5|-
TGTGCCAGCACGCGACAGGGGGCAGGGGAGACCCAGTACTTC
CASTRQGAGETQYF
>TRBV10-3|-|TRBJ2-7|-
TGTGCCATCAGTGACGCGGTCAGCGAGCAGTACTTC
CAISDAVSEQYF
>TRBV4-2|TRBD2|TRBJ2-7|once
TGTGCCAGCAGCCAATCCGCGGGGGACGAGCAGTACTTC
CASSQSAGDEQYF
>TRBV19|TRBD1|TRBJ1-1|-
TGTGCCAGTAGTTCGTCAGGGGGCTCCTCTGAAGCTTTCTTT
CASSSSGGSSEAFF
>TRBV9|TRBD2|TRBJ2-3|-
TGTGCCAGCAGCGTAGAGCCTAGCGGGGGCCCCGTTATGGATACGCAGTATTTT
CASSVEPSGGPVMDTQYF
>TRBV9|-|TRBJ1-3|-
TGTGCCAGCAGCTCAGTGGGGGGGAACACCATATATTTT
CASSSVGGNTIYF
>TRBV27|-|TRBJ1-2|few
TGTGCCAGCAGAGGTCAGACGTCGCTTGGCTACACCTTC
CASRGQTSLGYTF
>TRBV19|TRBD2|TRBJ2-1|-
TGTGCCAGTAGTATAGTCGGACTAGCGGGGGGGCGCAATGAGCAGTTCTTC
CASSIVGLAGGRNEQFF
>TRBV19|-|TRBJ1-6|few
TGTGCCAGTAGTATTGGGCACCGGCGTTCACCCCTCCACTTT
CASSIGHRRSPLHF
>TRBV2|-|TRBJ2-7|-
TGTGCCAGCAGCAGGGACTCTTCCTACGAGCAGTACTTC
CASSRDSSYEQYF
>TRBV2|-|TRBJ1-1|-
TGTGCCAGCAGTGTCCAGAACACTGAAGCTTTCTTT
CASSVQNTEAFF